Sequencing of this T cell receptor (beta chain) was carried out in a study of shared T cell receptors in the human thymus. Repertoires were generated with immunoSEQ multiplex PCR, while TCRdb's copy carries only in-frame clones and drops some. The sample consists of around 340,000 clones, 95% of them appearing once. The TCR comes from a human donor. The sequenced sample consisted of thymocytes.

CDR3 DNA sequence: TGCGCCAGCAGATTAAGGGGCAATGAGCAGTTCTTC. Residues: CASRLRGNEQFF. This sequence joins TRBV5-1 and TRBJ2-1; D might be TRBD1 (5 bases). Trimming cost V 5 bases and J 6 bases, with 9 bases left between them. This CDR3 is 12 amino acids long. Germline V gene data show CDR1 as SGHRS and CDR2 as YFSETQ. The complete variable domain, with remaining parts taken from reference TRBV5-1 and TRBJ2-1, reads KAGVTQTPRYLIKTRGQQVTLSCSPISGHRSVSWYQQTPGQGLQFLFEYFSETQRNKGNFPGRFSGRQFSNSRSEMNVSTLELGDSALYLCASRLRGNEQFFGPGTRLTVL.